This paragraph covers one T cell receptor beta chain sequence. These data come from a study of CD8 T cells in ankylosing spondylitis. Per the germline V gene, CDR1 is SGHTA and CDR2 is FQGNSA. The ends were cut back, 5 bases at V and 0 bases at J, with 7 bases in the middle. This CDR3 contains 14 residues. The TCR beta libraries were generated through quantitative 5'-RACE incorporating molecular barcodes. TCRdb passed the 5' RACE reads through MiXCR, listing each CDR3 protein once. The table has roughly 30,000 distinct CDR3 sequences, 11% to 15% seen once. The sequencing input was blood. This sequence joins TRBV7-2 and TRBJ1-4; a weak D match, TRBD1 (5 bases). The clonotype originates from a male donor with ankylosing spondylitis or in good health (not recorded which). CDR3 sequence reads: CASSPRATNEKLFF. The CDR3 bases are TGTGCCAGCAGCCCCAGGGCAACTAATGAAAAACTGTTTTTT.